This TCR beta chain was recovered during a study of T cells in localized non-small cell lung cancer. V lost 6 bases and J lost 6; bases outside the gene matches: 7. CDR1 is MDHEN and CDR2 is SYDVKM in the germline V gene. This CDR3 has 13 residues. With respect to this clone: What it recognizes is unknown.

General observations from the study: Researchers found a median around 50 of the top 100 tumor clones in adjacent lung. Uninvolved nearby lung showed the greatest T cell clonality, exceeding that found in tumor. In the blood, greater T cell density corresponded to longer overall survival.

Assay used: immunoSEQ multiplex PCR; TCRdb lists only in-frame clones, some missing. The table includes tens of thousands of clones, around 90% detected once. This clonotype was sampled from a male donor older than 55 with stage II lung adenocarcinoma. The chain joins TRBV28 to TRBJ2-7; 8 nucleotides line up with TRBD2. This specimen was peripheral blood mononuclear cells, taken before any cancer treatment. Written as DNA, the CDR3 is TGTGCCAGCAGCACTCGGGGGGGGTTCGAGCAGTACTTC. Its protein product is CASSTRGGFEQYF.